This T cell receptor beta chain is drawn from a study of blood T cell repertoires in COVID-19. On the study more broadly: Acute-phase and convalescent COVID-19 samples originated in the United States, Italy and Spain. T cells, B-cell-depleted T cells, or PBMCs provided the cDNA or gDNA that served as material.

Original data processing: Counts of nucleated cells, estimated from reference gene primer amplification, were obtained. The method was immunoSEQ multiplex PCR; TCRdb's version includes in-frame clones alone and lacks a portion of them. The V and J calls and the clone size are those of that table, but D and trimming were determined from the DNA. The sample has some 42,000 clones; roughly 90% are singletons. Trimming stripped 5 bases from V and 0 bases from J, with 10 bases between. The germline V gene encodes CDR1 LNHDA and CDR2 SQIVND (reference sequence). This CDR3 region has 14 residues. This clone appeared once.

V and J are TRBV19 and TRBJ1-2; unclear D gene. Sequenced material: peripheral blood. The clonotype was recovered from a human donor in a cohort sampled during active COVID-19. The CDR3 DNA reads TGTGCCAGTAGTCCCTCCGCAGCTAACTATGGCTACACCTTC. Amino acid sequence: CASSPSAANYGYTF.